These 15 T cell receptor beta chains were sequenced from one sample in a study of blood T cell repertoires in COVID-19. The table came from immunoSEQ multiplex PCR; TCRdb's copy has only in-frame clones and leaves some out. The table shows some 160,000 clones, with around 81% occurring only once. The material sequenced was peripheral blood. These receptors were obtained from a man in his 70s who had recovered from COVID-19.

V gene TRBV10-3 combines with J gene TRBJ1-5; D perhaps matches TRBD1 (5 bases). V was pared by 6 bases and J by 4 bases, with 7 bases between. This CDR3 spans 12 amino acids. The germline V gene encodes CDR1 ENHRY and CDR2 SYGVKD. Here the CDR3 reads CAISGGNQPQHF. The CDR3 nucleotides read TGTGCCATCAGCGGGGGGAATCAGCCCCAGCATTTT.

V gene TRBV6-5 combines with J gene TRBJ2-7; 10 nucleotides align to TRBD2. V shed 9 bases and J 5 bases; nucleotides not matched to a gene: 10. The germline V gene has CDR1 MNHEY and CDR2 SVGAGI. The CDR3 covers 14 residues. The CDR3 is CARDLAGGMNEQYF. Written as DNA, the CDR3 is TGTGCCAGGGATTTAGCGGGAGGAATGAACGAGCAGTACTTC.

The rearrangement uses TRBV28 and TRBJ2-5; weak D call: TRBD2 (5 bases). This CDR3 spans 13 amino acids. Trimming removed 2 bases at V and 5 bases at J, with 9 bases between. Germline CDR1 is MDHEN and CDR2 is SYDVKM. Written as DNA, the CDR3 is TGTGCCAGCAGTTTACAGACTACGGAGACCCAGTACTTC. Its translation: CASSLQTTETQYF. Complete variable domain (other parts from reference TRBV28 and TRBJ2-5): DVKVTQSSRYLVKRTGEKVFLECVQDMDHENMFWYRQDPGLGLRLIYFSYDVKMKEKGDIPEGYSVSREKKERFSLILESASTNQTSMYLCASSLQTTETQYFGPGTRLLVL.

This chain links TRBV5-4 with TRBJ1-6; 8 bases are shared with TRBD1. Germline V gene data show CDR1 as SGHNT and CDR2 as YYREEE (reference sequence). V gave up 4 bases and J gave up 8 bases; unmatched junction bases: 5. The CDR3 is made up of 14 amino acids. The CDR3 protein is CASSEGQGDSPLHF. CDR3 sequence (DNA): TGTGCCAGCAGCGAAGGACAGGGCGATTCACCCCTCCACTTT.

CDR3 DNA sequence: TGTGCCAGCAGGGGCTGGGACGAGCAGTACTTC. Protein: CASRGWDEQYF. V and J are TRBV27 and TRBJ2-7; D is undetermined. V lost 6 bases and J lost 5, with 8 bases in between. The CDR3 contains 11 residues. Germline V gene data show CDR1 as MNHEY and CDR2 as SMNVEV (reference sequence).

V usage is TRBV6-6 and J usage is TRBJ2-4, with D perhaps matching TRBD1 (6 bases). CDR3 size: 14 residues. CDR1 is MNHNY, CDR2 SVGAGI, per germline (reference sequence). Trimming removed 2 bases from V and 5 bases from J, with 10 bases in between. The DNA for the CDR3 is TGTGCCAGCAGTTACGGGGGCTCGGAAAACATTCAGTACTTC. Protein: CASSYGGSENIQYF.

CDR3 region: CASSLGGTENTEAFF. CDR3 coding DNA: TGTGCCAGCAGCTTGGGGGGGACAGAGAACACTGAAGCTTTCTTT. V is TRBV5-4 and J is TRBJ1-1; TRBD1 agrees at 7 bases. The CDR3 loop spans 15 amino acids. CDR1 and CDR2 from the germline V gene are SGHNT and YYREEE (reference sequence). V shed 0 bases, J shed 1 base, and the junction held 3 bases outside the gene matches.

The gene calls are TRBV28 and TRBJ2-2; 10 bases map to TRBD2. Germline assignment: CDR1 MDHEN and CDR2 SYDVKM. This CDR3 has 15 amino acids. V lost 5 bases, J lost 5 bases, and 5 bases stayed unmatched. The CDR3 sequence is CASSPSGRATGELFF. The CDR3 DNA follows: TGTGCCAGCAGTCCCAGCGGGAGGGCGACCGGGGAGCTGTTTTTT.

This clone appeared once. The CDR3 sequence: CASSLSGRAVYEQYF. The CDR3 DNA reads TGTGCCAGCAGCTTAAGTGGGAGGGCGGTTTACGAGCAGTACTTC. The chain combines TRBV7-9 with TRBJ2-7; the match to TRBD2 covers 7 bases. The trim removed 2 bases at V and 4 bases at J, leaving 8 bases unmatched. Per the germline V gene, CDR1 is SEHNR and CDR2 is FQNEAQ (reference sequence). The CDR3 covers 15 residues.

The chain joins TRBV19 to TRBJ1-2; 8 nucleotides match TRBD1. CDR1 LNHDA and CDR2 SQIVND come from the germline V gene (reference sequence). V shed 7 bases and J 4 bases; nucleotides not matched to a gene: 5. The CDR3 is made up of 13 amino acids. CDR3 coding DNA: TGTGCCAGTATTGGACAGGGCACCTATGGCTACACCTTC. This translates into CASIGQGTYGYTF.

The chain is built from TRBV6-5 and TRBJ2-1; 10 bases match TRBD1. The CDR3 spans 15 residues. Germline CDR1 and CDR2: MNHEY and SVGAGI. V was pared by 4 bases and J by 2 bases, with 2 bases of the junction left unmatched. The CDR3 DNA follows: TGTGCCAGCAGTTCGGACAGGGGGACCTACAATGAGCAGTTCTTC. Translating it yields CASSSDRGTYNEQFF.

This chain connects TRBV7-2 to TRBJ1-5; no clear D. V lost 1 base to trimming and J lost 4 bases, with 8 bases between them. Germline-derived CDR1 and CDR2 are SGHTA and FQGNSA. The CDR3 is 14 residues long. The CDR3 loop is CASSLGPGNQPQHF. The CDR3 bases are TGTGCCAGCAGCTTAGGGCCAGGAAATCAGCCCCAGCATTTT.

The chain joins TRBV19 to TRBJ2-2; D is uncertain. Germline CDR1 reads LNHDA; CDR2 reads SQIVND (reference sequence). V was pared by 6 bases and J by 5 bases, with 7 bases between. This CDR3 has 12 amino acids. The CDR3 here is CASSTGTGELFF. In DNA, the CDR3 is TGTGCCAGTAGCACCGGGACCGGGGAGCTGTTTTTT.

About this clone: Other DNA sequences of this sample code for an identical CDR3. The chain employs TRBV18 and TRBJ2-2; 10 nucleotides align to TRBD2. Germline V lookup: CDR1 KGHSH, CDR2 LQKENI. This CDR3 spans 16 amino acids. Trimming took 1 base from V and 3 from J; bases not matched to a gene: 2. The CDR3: CASSPRLAGDTGELFF. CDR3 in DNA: TGTGCCAGCTCACCACGGCTAGCGGGAGACACCGGGGAGCTGTTTTTT. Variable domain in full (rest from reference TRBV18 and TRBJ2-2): NAGVMQNPRHLVRRRGQEARLRCSPMKGHSHVYWYRQLPEEGLKFMVYLQKENIIDESGMPKERFSAEFPKEGPSILRIQQVVRGDSAAYFCASSPRLAGDTGELFFGEGSRLTVL.

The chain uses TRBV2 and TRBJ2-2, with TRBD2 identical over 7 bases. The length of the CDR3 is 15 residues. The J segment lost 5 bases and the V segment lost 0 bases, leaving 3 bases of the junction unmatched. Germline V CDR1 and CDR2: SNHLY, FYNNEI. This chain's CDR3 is CASSEAQGGTGELFF. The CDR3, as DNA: TGTGCCAGCAGTGAAGCTCAGGGAGGGACCGGGGAGCTGTTTTTT.